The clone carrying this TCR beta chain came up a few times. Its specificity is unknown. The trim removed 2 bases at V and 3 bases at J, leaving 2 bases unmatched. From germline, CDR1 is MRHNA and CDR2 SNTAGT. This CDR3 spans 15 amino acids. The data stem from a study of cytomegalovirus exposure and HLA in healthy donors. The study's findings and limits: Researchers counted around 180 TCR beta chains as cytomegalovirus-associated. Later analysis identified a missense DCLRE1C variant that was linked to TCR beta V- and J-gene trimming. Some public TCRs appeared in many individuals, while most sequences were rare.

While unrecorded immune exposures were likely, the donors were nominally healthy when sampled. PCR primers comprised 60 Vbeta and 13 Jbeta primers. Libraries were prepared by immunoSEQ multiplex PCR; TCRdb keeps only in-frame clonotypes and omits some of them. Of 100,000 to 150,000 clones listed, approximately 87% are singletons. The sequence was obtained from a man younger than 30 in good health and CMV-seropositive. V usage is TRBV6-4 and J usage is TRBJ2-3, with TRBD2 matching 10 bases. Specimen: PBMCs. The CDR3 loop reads CASSDLAGATDTQYF. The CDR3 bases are TGTGCCAGCAGTGACCTAGCGGGGGCGACAGATACGCAGTATTTT.